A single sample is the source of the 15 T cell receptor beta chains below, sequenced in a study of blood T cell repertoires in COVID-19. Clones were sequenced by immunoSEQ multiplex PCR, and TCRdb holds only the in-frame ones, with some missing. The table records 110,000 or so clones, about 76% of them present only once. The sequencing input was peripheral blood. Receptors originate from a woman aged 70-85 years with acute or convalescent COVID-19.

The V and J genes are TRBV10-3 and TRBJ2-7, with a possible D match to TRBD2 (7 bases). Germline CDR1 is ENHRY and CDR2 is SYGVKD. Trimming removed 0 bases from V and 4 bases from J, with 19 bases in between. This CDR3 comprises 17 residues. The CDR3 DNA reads TGTGCCATCAGTGAGTCGAGCGGGCGCGCGGGGGCATACGAGCAGTACTTC. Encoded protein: CAISESSGRAGAYEQYF.

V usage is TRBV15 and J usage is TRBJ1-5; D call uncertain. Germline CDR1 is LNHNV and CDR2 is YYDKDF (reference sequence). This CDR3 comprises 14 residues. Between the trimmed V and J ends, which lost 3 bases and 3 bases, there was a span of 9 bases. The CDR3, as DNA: TGTGCCACCAGCAGCTACAGCCTCAATCAGCCCCAGCATTTT. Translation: CATSSYSLNQPQHF. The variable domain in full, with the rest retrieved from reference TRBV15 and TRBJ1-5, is DAMVIQNPRYQVTQFGKPVTLSCSQTLNHNVMYWYQQKSSQAPKLLFHYYDKDFNNEADTPDNFQSRRPNTSFCFLDIRSPGLGDTAMYLCATSSYSLNQPQHFGDGTRLSIL.

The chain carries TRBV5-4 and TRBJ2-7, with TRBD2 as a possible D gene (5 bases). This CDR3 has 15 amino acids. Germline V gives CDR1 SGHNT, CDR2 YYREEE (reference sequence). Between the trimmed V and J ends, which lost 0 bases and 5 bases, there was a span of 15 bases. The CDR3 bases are TGTGCCAGCAGCTTGGAGGGCGGGCGGTTCAACGAGCAGTACTTC. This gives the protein CASSLEGGRFNEQYF.

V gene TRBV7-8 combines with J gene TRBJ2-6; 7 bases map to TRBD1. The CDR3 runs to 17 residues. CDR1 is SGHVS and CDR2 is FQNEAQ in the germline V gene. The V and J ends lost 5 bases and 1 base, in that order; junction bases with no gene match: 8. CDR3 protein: CASSTIQTGSGANVLTF. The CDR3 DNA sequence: TGTGCCAGCAGCACTATCCAGACAGGGTCTGGGGCCAACGTCCTGACTTTC. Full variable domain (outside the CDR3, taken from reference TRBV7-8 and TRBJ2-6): GAGVSQSPRYKVAKRGQDVALRCDPISGHVSLFWYQQALGQGPEFLTYFQNEAQLDKSGLPSDRFFAERPEGSVSTLKIQRTQQEDSAVYLCASSTIQTGSGANVLTFGAGSRLTVL.

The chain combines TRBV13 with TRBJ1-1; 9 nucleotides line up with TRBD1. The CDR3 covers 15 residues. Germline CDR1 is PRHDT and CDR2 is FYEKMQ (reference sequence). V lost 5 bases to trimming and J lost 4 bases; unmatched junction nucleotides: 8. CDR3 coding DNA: TGTGCCAGCAGCCCCCCGGGACAGGGAACCACTGAAGCTTTCTTT. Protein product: CASSPPGQGTTEAFF.

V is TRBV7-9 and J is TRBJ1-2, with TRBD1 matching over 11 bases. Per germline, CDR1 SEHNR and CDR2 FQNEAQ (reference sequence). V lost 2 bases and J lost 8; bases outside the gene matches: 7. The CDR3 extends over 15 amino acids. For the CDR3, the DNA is TGTGCCAGCAGCTTATCCGGGGGACAGGGGGAAGGCTACACCTTC. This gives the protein CASSLSGGQGEGYTF.

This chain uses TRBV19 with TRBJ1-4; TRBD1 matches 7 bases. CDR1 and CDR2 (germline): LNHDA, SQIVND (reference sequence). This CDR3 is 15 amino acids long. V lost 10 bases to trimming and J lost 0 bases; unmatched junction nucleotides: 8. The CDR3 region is CATSTGTATNEKLFF. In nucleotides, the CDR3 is TGTGCCACGTCCACTGGGACAGCAACTAATGAAAAACTGTTTTTT. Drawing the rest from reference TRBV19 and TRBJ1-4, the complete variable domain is DGGITQSPKYLFRKEGQNVTLSCEQNLNHDAMYWYRQDPGQGLRLIYYSQIVNDFQKGDIAEGYSVSREKKESFPLTVTSAQKNPTAFYLCATSTGTATNEKLFFGSGTQLSVL.

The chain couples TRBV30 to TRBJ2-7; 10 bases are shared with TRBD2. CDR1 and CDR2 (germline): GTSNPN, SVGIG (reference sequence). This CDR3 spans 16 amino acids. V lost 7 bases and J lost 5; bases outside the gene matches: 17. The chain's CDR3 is CASSGGASQYMNEQYF. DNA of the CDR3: TGTGCCTCAAGCGGGGGGGCTTCCCAATACATGAACGAGCAGTACTTC. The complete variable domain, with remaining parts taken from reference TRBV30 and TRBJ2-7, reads SQTIHQWPATLVQPVGSPLSLECTVEGTSNPNLYWYRQAAGRGLQLLFYSVGIGQISSEVPQNLSASRPQDRQFILSSKKLLLSDSGFYLCASSGGASQYMNEQYFGPGTRLTVT.

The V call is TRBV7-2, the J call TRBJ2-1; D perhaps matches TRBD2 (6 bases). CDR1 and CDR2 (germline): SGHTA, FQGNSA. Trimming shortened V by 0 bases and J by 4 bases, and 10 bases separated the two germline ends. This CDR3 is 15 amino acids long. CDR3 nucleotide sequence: TGTGCCAGCAGCTTAGCCACAGCGGGTTACAATGAGCAGTTCTTC. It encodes CASSLATAGYNEQFF.

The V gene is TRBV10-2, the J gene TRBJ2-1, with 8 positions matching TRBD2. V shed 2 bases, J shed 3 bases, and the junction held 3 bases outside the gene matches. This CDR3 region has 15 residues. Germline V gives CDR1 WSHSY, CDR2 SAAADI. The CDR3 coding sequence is TGCGCCAGCAGTGAGCCGGGGACTAGCTACAATGAGCAGTTCTTC. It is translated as CASSEPGTSYNEQFF.

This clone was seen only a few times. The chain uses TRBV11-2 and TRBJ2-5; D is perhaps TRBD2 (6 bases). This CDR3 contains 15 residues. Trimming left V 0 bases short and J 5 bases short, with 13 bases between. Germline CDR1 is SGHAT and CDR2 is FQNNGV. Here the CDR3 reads CASSLDRGTSETQYF. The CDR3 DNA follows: TGTGCCAGCAGCTTAGACCGGGGGACGAGCGAGACCCAGTACTTC. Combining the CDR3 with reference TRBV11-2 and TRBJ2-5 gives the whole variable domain EAGVAQSPRYKIIEKRQSVAFWCNPISGHATLYWYQQILGQGPKLLIQFQNNGVVDDSQLPKDRFSAERLKGVDSTLKIQPAKLEDSAVYLCASSLDRGTSETQYFGPGTRLLVL.

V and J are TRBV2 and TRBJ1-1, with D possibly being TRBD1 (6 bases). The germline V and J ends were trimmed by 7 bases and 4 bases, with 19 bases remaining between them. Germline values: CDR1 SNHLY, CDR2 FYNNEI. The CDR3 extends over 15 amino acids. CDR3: CASIGGGLSTTEAFF. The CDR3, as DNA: TGTGCCAGCATAGGGGGGGGGCTTTCCACCACTGAAGCTTTCTTT.

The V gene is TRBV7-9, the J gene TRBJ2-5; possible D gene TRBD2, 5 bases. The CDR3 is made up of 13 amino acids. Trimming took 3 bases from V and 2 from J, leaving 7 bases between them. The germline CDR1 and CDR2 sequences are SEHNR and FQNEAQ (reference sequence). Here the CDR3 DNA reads TGTGCCAGCAGCTTCGGCGGGCAAGAGACCCAGTACTTC. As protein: CASSFGGQETQYF.

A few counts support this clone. The CDR3 DNA reads TGTGCCAGCAGCCCGGGAGGGCTTAACTATGGCTACACCTTC. This codes for CASSPGGLNYGYTF. The chain combines TRBV6-5 with TRBJ1-2, with D uncertain. The V end lost 6 bases, the J end lost 1 base, and 12 bases lay between the germline ends. The germline V gene has CDR1 MNHEY and CDR2 SVGAGI. This CDR3 region has 14 residues.

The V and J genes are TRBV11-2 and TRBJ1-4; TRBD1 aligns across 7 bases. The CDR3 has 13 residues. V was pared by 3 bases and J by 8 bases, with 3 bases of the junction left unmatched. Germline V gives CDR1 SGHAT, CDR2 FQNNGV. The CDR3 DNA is TGTGCCAGCAGCTTGGAGGACAGGGAAAAACTGTTTTTT. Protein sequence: CASSLEDREKLFF.